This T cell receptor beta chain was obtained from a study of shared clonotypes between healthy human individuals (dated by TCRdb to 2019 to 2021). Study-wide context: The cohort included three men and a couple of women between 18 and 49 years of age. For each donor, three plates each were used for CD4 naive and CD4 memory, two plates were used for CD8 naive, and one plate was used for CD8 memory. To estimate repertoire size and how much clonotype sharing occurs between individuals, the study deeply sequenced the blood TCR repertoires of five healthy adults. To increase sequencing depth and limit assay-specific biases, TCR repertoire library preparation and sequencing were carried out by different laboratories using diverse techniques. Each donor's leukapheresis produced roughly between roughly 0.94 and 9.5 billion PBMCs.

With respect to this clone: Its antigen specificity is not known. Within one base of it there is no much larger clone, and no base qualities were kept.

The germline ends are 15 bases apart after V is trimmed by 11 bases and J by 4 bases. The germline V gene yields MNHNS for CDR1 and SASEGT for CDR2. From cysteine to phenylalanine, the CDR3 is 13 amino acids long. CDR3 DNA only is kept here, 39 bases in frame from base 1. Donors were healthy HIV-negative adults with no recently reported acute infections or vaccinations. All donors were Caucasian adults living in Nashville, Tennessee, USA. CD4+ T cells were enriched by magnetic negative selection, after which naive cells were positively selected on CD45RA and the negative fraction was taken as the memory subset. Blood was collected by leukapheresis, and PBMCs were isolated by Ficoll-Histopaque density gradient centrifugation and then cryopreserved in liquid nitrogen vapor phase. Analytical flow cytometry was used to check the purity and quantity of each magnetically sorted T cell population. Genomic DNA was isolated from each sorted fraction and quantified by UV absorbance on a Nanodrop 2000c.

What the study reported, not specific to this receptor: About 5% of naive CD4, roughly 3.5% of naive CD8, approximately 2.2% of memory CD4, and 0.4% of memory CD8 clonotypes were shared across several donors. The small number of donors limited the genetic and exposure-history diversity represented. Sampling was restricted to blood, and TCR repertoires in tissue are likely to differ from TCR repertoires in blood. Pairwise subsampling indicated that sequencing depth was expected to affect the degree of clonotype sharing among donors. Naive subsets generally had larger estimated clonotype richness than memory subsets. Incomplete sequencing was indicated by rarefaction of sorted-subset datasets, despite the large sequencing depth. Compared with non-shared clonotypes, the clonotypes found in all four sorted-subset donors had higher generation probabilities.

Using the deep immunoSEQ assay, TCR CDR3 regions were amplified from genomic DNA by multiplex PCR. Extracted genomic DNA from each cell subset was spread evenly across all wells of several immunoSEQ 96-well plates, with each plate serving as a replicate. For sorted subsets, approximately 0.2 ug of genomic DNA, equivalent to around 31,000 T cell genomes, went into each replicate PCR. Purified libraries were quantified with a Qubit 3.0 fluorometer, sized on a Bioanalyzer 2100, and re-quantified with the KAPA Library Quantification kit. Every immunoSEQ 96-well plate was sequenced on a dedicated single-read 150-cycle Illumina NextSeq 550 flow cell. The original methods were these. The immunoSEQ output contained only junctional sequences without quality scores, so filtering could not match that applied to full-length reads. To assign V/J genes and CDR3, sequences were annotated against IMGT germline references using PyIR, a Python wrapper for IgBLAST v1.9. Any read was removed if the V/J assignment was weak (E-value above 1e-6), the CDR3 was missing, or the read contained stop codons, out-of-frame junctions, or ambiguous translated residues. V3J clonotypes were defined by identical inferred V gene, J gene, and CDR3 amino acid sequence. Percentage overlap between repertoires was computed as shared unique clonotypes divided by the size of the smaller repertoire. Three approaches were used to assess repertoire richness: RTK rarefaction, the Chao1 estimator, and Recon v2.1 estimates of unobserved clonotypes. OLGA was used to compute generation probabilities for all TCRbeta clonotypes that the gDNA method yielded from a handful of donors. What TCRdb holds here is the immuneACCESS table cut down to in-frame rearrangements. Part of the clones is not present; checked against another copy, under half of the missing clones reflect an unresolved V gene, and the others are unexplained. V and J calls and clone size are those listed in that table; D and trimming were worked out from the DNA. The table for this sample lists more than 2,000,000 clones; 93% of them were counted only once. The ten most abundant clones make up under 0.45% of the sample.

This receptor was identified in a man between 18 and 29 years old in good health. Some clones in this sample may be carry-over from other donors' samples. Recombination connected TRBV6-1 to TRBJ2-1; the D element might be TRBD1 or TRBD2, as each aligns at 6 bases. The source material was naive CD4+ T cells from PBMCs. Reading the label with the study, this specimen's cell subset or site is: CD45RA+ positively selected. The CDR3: CAARRDIYNEQFF. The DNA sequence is TGTGCCGCGCGGCGGGACATATACAATGAGCAGTTCTTC.